The entry that follows covers one T cell receptor (beta chain) sequence. The sample is drawn from a study of blood T cell repertoires in COVID-19. Study-wide context: Acute-phase and convalescent COVID-19 samples originated in the United States, Italy and Spain. Sample material is recorded as cDNA or gDNA derived from T cells, B-cell-depleted T cells, or PBMCs.

The CDR3 covers 15 residues. The J segment lost 3 bases and the V segment lost 4 bases, leaving 6 bases of the junction unmatched. From germline, CDR1 is SGHVS and CDR2 FQNEAQ. Source study methods: Amplification from reference gene primers served as the basis for estimated nucleated cell counts. Only in-frame clones appear in the TCRdb table, and some are missing; sequencing was by immunoSEQ multiplex PCR. V and J calls and clone size are given by that table; D and trimming were obtained from the DNA. The repertoire includes approximately 220,000 clones, 80% to 85% of them detected once, and approximately 5% sits in the top ten.

The V and J genes are TRBV7-8 and TRBJ1-3, with 7 nucleotides matching TRBD1. The sequencing input was peripheral blood. The sequence came from a woman between 55 and 75 years old who had recovered from COVID-19. The CDR3 protein is CASSSDRVFGNTIYF. The CDR3, as DNA: TGTGCCAGCAGCTCAGACAGGGTTTTTGGAAACACCATATATTTT.